The clone carrying this T cell receptor (beta chain) was seen once. Other DNA sequences in this sample translate to the same CDR3. Clones were sequenced by immunoSEQ multiplex PCR, and TCRdb holds only the in-frame ones, with some missing. The table has approximately 120,000 clones, around 80% seen once. This record belongs to a study of blood T cell repertoires in COVID-19. This CDR3 is 14 amino acids long. Germline V gene data show CDR1 as MNHNS and CDR2 as SASEGT. Trimming left V 2 bases short and J 3 bases short, with 10 bases between. The specimen was peripheral blood. The V call is TRBV6-1, the J call TRBJ1-1; D might be TRBD1 (6 bases). The clonotype originates from a man older than 75 with active or convalescent COVID-19. DNA of the CDR3: TGTGCCAGCAGTGAACGGGGGGCGGACACTGAAGCTTTCTTT. This sequence encodes CASSERGADTEAFF.